The 30 T cell receptor beta chains given below trace back to one sample, sequenced in a study of CD8+CD57+ T cells in acquired aplastic anemia. Genomic DNA templated the TCR beta VDJ and CDR3 profiling. TCRdb recomputed calls from the reads with MiXCR, one row per CDR3 protein. The sample includes 150,000 or so distinct CDR3 sequences, about 48% of them seen just once. Patients chosen for sequencing had shown CD8+CD57+ cell expansion by flow cytometry. The sample was sorted CD4+, CD8+, or CD8+CD57+ T cells (not recorded which) from PBMCs. These receptors came from a human donor with aplastic anemia.

As concerns this clonotype: Just one base apart from a much larger clone, this may be a read error. The chain uses TRBV7-8 and TRBJ2-1; D gene uncertain. This CDR3 is built from 10 residues. Trimming removed 3 bases at V and 9 bases at J, with 3 bases between. Germline CDR1 and CDR2: SGHVS and FQNEAQ. CDR3 in amino acids: CASSLGEQFF. CDR3 in DNA: TGTGCCAGCAGCTTGGGTGAGCAGTTCTTC.

This chain connects TRBV7-9 to TRBJ1-4; D uncertain. The CDR3 runs 14 residues. Trimming left V 10 bases short and J 0 bases short, with 12 bases between. Germline V gene lookup returns CDR1 SEHNR and CDR2 FQNEAQ (reference sequence). DNA for the CDR3: TGTGCCACCACTAACAGCCCAACTAATGAAAAACTGTTTTTT. Protein sequence: CATTNSPTNEKLFF.

J is TRBJ2-7 and V is TRBV5-6, with D unclear. The CDR3 is 13 amino acids. Germline V gene lookup returns CDR1 SGHDT and CDR2 YYEEEE. Deletions cut 2 bases from V and 2 bases from J, with 8 bases between. In nucleotides, the CDR3 is TGTGCCAGCAGCTTCGGCTCTACCTACGAGCAGTACTTC. Translated: CASSFGSTYEQYF.

The chain joins TRBV29-1 to TRBJ2-6; 8 nucleotides agree with TRBD2. CDR1 is SQVTM, CDR2 ANQGSEA, per germline. CDR3 size: 16 residues. V shed 5 bases, J shed 0 bases, and the junction held 6 bases outside the gene matches. DNA of the CDR3: TGCAGCGTTTTAGCGGGGCTATTCTCTGGGGCCAACGTCCTGACTTTC. Translated, it gives CSVLAGLFSGANVLTF.

V gene TRBV2 combines with J gene TRBJ1-5; D possibly corresponds to TRBD1 (5 bases). V lost 6 bases and J lost 2, with 11 bases in between. Germline V gene sequence: CDR1 SNHLY, CDR2 FYNNEI. The CDR3 is 14 residues long. The CDR3 sequence is CASSPDSRNQPQHF. In DNA form, the CDR3 reads TGTGCCAGCAGCCCCGACAGTCGCAATCAGCCCCAGCATTTT.

This rearrangement joins TRBV7-6 to TRBJ2-7, with 14 nucleotides matching TRBD2. The CDR3 has 15 amino acids. Per germline, CDR1 SGHVS and CDR2 FNYEAQ. With V trimmed by 5 bases and J by 6 bases, 6 bases remained unmatched. The CDR3 sequence is CASSPRLAGGSEQYF. CDR3 nucleotides: TGTGCCAGCAGCCCTCGACTAGCGGGAGGGAGCGAGCAGTACTTC.

This clonotype is a singleton in its sample. This chain connects TRBV10-3 to TRBJ1-5; the D gene is possibly TRBD1 (5 bases). The CDR3 has 13 residues. V lost 8 bases, J lost 11 bases, and 19 bases lay in between. Looked up from germline, CDR1 is ENHRY and CDR2 is SYGVKD. Written as DNA, the CDR3 is TGTGCCATCGGACTAGCGGGGGGAGAGACCCAGCATTTT. Its protein is CAIGLAGGETQHF.

This clonotype was picked up many times. The chain links TRBV20-1 to TRBJ1-2, with TRBD1 matching over 10 bases. This CDR3 has 13 residues. V was pared by 6 bases and J by 3 bases, with 4 bases of the junction left unmatched. Germline V gene lookup returns CDR1 DFQATT and CDR2 SNEGSKA (reference sequence). In nucleotides, the CDR3 is TGCAGTGCCGGGGACAGGGGTGACTATGGCTACACCTTC. It yields the protein CSAGDRGDYGYTF.

This clonotype showed up just a few times. The chain is built from TRBV5-6 and TRBJ2-1; TRBD2 aligns across 7 bases. Losses at the gene ends were 4 bases for V and 4 bases for J; bases not matched to a gene: 17. The CDR3 loop spans 18 amino acids. The germline gives CDR1 SGHDT, CDR2 YYEEEE. The CDR3 sequence: CASSPPLIGASGYNEQFF. The CDR3 DNA reads as TGTGCCAGCAGCCCTCCCCTTATAGGGGCTAGCGGATACAATGAGCAGTTCTTC.

This clonotype was recorded at least ten times. The J gene is TRBJ1-5, the V gene TRBV29-1, with 7 bases fitting TRBD1. Germline trimming cut 3 bases from V and 5 bases from J; bases unmatched to any gene: 7. The germline V gene has CDR1 SQVTM and CDR2 ANQGSEA. The CDR3 is 14 residues long. The CDR3 region has the DNA TGCAGCGTTGATACCGACAGGGCTTATCAGCCCCAGCATTTT. It translates to CSVDTDRAYQPQHF.

About this clonotype itself: One junction end disagrees with the germline gene, perhaps due to a read error. The chain recombines TRBV20-1 with TRBJ2-7; TRBD1 is a possible D gene (5 bases). Germline values: CDR1 DFQATT, CDR2 SNEGSKA (reference sequence). There are 12 residues in the CDR3. CDR3 sequence reads: CSVREPGREQYF. CDR3 nucleotides: TGCAGTGTTAGAGAACCAGGGCGCGAGCAGTACTTC.

V gene TRBV7-3 combines with J gene TRBJ1-2, with 9 nucleotides matching TRBD1. V trimming: 4 bases; J trimming: 7 bases; junction bases outside the gene matches: 7. Germline assignment: CDR1 SGHTA and CDR2 FQGTGA. This CDR3 region has 14 residues. CDR3 protein: CASSSGQGQSGYTF. The CDR3 DNA is TGTGCCAGCAGCTCGGGACAGGGTCAAAGTGGCTACACCTTC.

This clonotype appeared a few times. The chain is built from TRBV20-1 and TRBJ2-1, with a possible D match to TRBD1 (6 bases). The CDR3 length is 11 residues. Germline values: CDR1 DFQATT, CDR2 SNEGSKA (reference sequence). The V end was cut by 1 base, the J end by 9 bases, with 7 bases between. The CDR3 protein is CSARVRGEQFF. The CDR3 DNA sequence: TGCAGTGCTAGAGTCAGGGGTGAGCAGTTCTTC.

With respect to this clonotype: Given a much more abundant clone one base away, this may be a read error. V and J are TRBV9 and TRBJ1-2; D unclear. This CDR3 is 14 amino acids long. The germline V and J ends were trimmed by 3 bases and 0 bases, with 9 bases remaining between them. Germline V lookup: CDR1 SGDLS, CDR2 YYNGEE. The CDR3: CASSEWVSNYGYTF. CDR3 in DNA: TGTGCCAGCAGCGAATGGGTGTCTAACTATGGCTACACCTTC.

With respect to this clonotype: This may be a read error, as it is one base from a much larger clone. This chain connects TRBV11-2 to TRBJ2-3; 8 positions match TRBD1. CDR1 SGHAT and CDR2 FQNNGV come from the germline V gene. V trimming: 7 bases; J trimming: 5 bases; junction bases outside the gene matches: 11. The CDR3 contains 15 residues. The CDR3: CASNFGQGVGDTQYF. Written as DNA, the CDR3 is TGTGCCAGCAACTTCGGACAGGGAGTGGGAGATACGCAGTATTTT.

This chain connects TRBV5-1 to TRBJ2-5; TRBD1 matches at 10 bases. V dropped 3 bases and J dropped 5; count of bases not matched to a gene: 4. The germline CDR1 and CDR2 sequences are SGHRS and YFSETQ. This CDR3 spans 14 amino acids. CDR3 region: CASSSDRGKETQYF. The CDR3 DNA is TGCGCCAGCAGCTCGGACAGGGGGAAGGAGACCCAGTACTTC.

The gene calls are TRBV15 and TRBJ2-7; D is unresolved. This CDR3 has 15 amino acids. Trimming removed 0 bases at V and 7 bases at J, with 16 bases between. Germline-derived CDR1 and CDR2 are LNHNV and YYDKDF (reference sequence). Here the CDR3 reads CATSRDRVGQREQYF. CDR3 in DNA: TGTGCCACCAGCAGAGATCGGGTGGGCCAGAGGGAGCAGTACTTC.

CDR3 sequence reads: CASSGWTGSGNEQYF. CDR3 nucleotide sequence: TGTGCCAGCAGTGGGTGGACAGGGAGTGGGAACGAGCAGTACTTC. The chain links TRBV25-1 to TRBJ2-7; 8 positions match TRBD1. The length of the CDR3 is 15 residues. With 4 bases clipped from V and 5 bases from J, the junction kept 10 bases outside the gene matches. Germline V lookup: CDR1 MGHDK, CDR2 SYGVNS.

V is TRBV2 and J is TRBJ2-5; possible D gene TRBD1, 6 bases. From germline, CDR1 is SNHLY and CDR2 FYNNEI. The CDR3 is 14 amino acids. The V end was cut by 8 bases, the J end by 4 bases, with 17 bases between. The CDR3 spells CASVTQGFGETQYF. CDR3 sequence (DNA): TGTGCCAGCGTTACACAGGGTTTTGGAGAGACCCAGTACTTC.

This clonotype was recorded many times. The rearrangement links TRBV9 to TRBJ2-7; D gene uncertain. Trimming left V 4 bases short and J 0 bases short, with 20 bases between. The CDR3 is 17 residues long. The germline V gene encodes CDR1 SGDLS and CDR2 YYNGEE. The CDR3 is CASSPQSERTLSYEQYF. The CDR3 nucleotides read TGTGCCAGCAGCCCCCAAAGCGAACGGACCCTCTCCTACGAGCAGTACTTC.

This clonotype was observed many times. A read error may be the cause here, since a much bigger clone is one base away. V and J are TRBV2 and TRBJ1-6, with unresolved D. CDR1 and CDR2 from the germline V gene are SNHLY and FYNNEI. The CDR3 runs 14 residues. Here the CDR3 DNA reads TGTGCCACCAAGAGGAGCTCCTATAATCCACCCCTCCACTTT. It specifies CATKRSSYNPPLHF.

This clonotype has a count of ten or more. This sequence joins TRBV4-3 and TRBJ2-1; 8 bases line up with TRBD1. Trimming took 0 bases from V and 4 from J; bases not matched to a gene: 5. Germline V lookup: CDR1 LGHNA, CDR2 YSLEER. This CDR3 region has 16 residues. CDR3 residues: CASSQDQGTGYNEQFF. CDR3 in DNA: TGCGCCAGCAGCCAAGATCAGGGGACAGGATACAATGAGCAGTTCTTC.

This clonotype was seen many times. The chain employs TRBV11-2 and TRBJ2-5; D is perhaps TRBD1 (6 bases). CDR1 and CDR2 from the germline V gene are SGHAT and FQNNGV. The length of the CDR3 is 14 residues. Trimming removed 1 base from V and 0 bases from J, with 6 bases in between. The CDR3 DNA reads TGTGCCAGCAGCTTAGGACAGGACCAAGAGACCCAGTACTTC. Its protein product is CASSLGQDQETQYF.

The chain employs TRBV7-2 and TRBJ1-1; the D is unclear. V lost 5 bases and J 1 base, leaving 8 bases between the germline ends. This CDR3 contains 13 residues. Germline-derived CDR1 and CDR2 are SGHTA and FQGNSA. CDR3 protein: CASSPSQNTEAFF. Written as DNA, the CDR3 is TGTGCCAGCAGCCCTTCGCAGAACACTGAAGCTTTCTTT.

This clonotype has at least ten counts. V is TRBV6-6 and J is TRBJ1-6; D is possibly TRBD1 (6 bases). Germline V gives CDR1 MNHNY, CDR2 SVGAGI (reference sequence). V lost 0 bases and J lost 9, with 15 bases in between. The CDR3 has 16 amino acids. This CDR3 reads CASSYSLGEGVSPLHF. Here the CDR3 DNA reads TGTGCCAGCAGTTACTCCCTGGGGGAGGGGGTTTCACCCCTCCACTTT.

This clonotype was counted ten times or more. The chain employs TRBV7-2 and TRBJ2-2; D is perhaps TRBD1 or TRBD2 (5 bases each). The CDR3 totals 15 residues. CDR1 SGHTA and CDR2 FQGNSA come from the germline V gene. Trimming removed 0 bases at V and 0 bases at J, with 5 bases between. The CDR3 DNA is TGTGCCAGCAGCTTAGCGGGGGCGAACACCGGGGAGCTGTTTTTT. Translation: CASSLAGANTGELFF. Filled out from reference TRBV7-2 and TRBJ2-2, the complete variable domain reads GAGVSQSPSNKVTEKGKDVELRCDPISGHTALYWYRQSLGQGLEFLIYFQGNSAPDKSGLPSDRFSAERTGGSVSTLTIQRTQQEDSAVYLCASSLAGANTGELFFGEGSRLTVL.

This chain uses TRBV7-2 with TRBJ1-2; D call uncertain. The CDR3 is 11 residues long. The V end lost 3 bases, the J end lost 11 bases, and 10 bases lay between the germline ends. Per germline, CDR1 SGHTA and CDR2 FQGNSA. The CDR3 DNA reads as TGTGCCAGCAGCTTTTTCTGGGGTTACACCTTC. Encoded protein: CASSFFWGYTF.

On this clonotype itself: A read error is possible here, since a much larger clone lies one base away. The CDR3 protein is CSARDNGRGTGELFF. In DNA, the CDR3 is TGCAGTGCTAGAGATAACGGAAGAGGCACCGGGGAGCTGTTTTTT. The chain joins TRBV20-1 to TRBJ2-2; D not certain. Trimming pared 0 bases from V and 4 bases from J, leaving 12 bases between. The CDR3 is 15 amino acids. CDR1 and CDR2 (germline): DFQATT, SNEGSKA (reference sequence).

This clonotype has just a few counts. This chain joins TRBV27 and TRBJ1-1, with unresolved D. CDR3 length: 14 amino acids. V was cut by 5 bases and J by 3 bases, with 13 bases left in between. CDR1 is MNHEY, CDR2 SMNVEV, per germline (reference sequence). CDR3 protein: CASSPLSGYTEAFF. In nucleotides, the CDR3 is TGTGCCAGCAGTCCGCTCTCTGGGTACACTGAAGCTTTCTTT.

The chain uses TRBV25-1 and TRBJ1-2; D unclear. V lost 2 bases and J 7 bases, leaving 5 bases between the germline ends. The CDR3 contains 11 residues. CDR1 is MGHDK, CDR2 SYGVNS, per germline. The CDR3 spells CASSENSGYTF. CDR3 sequence (DNA): TGTGCCAGCAGTGAAAACAGTGGCTACACCTTC.